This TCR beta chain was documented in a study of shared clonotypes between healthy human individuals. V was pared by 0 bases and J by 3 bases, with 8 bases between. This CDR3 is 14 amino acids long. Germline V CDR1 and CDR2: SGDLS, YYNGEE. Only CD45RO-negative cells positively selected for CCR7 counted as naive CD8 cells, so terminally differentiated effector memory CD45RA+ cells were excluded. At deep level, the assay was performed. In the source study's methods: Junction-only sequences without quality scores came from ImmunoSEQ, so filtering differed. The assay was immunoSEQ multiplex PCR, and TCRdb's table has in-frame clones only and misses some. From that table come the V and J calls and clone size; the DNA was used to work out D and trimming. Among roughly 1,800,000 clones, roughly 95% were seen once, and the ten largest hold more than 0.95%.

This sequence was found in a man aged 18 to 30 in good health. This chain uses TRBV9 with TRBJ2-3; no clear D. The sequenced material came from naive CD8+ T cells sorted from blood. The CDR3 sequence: CASSVEVITDTQYF. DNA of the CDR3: TGTGCCAGCAGCGTAGAGGTCATAACAGATACGCAGTATTTT.